Here is one TCR beta chain with its context. The antigen is not known. Produced via immunoSEQ multiplex PCR; TCRdb's table is partial and in-frame only. The table records 300,000 to 350,000 clones, 88% of them present only once. CDR1 and CDR2 from the germline V gene are KGHSH and LQKENI. The germline V and J ends were trimmed by 7 bases and 4 bases, with 5 bases remaining between them. The CDR3 spans 11 residues. This record comes from a study of cytomegalovirus exposure and HLA in healthy donors. About the study: The same platform as the roughly 630 first-cohort repertoires was used for the 130 or so validation repertoires, a later analysis reported. Findings of the study overall: Researchers counted around 170 TCR beta chains as cytomegalovirus-associated. According to a subsequent analysis, TCR clusters identified in the first cohort showed a tendency to co-occur across the roughly 130 validation repertoires.

V gene TRBV18 combines with J gene TRBJ2-1; the D is unclear. This TCR came from a man aged 25-45 years in good health and CMV-seronegative. Sequenced input: PBMCs. CDR3 DNA: TGTGCCAGCTTAGAATACAATGAGCAGTTCTTC. Translating it yields CASLEYNEQFF. The full variable domain, rest sourced from reference TRBV18 and TRBJ2-1, is NAGVMQNPRHLVRRRGQEARLRCSPMKGHSHVYWYRQLPEEGLKFMVYLQKENIIDESGMPKERFSAEFPKEGPSILRIQQVVRGDSAAYFCASLEYNEQFFGPGTRLTVL.